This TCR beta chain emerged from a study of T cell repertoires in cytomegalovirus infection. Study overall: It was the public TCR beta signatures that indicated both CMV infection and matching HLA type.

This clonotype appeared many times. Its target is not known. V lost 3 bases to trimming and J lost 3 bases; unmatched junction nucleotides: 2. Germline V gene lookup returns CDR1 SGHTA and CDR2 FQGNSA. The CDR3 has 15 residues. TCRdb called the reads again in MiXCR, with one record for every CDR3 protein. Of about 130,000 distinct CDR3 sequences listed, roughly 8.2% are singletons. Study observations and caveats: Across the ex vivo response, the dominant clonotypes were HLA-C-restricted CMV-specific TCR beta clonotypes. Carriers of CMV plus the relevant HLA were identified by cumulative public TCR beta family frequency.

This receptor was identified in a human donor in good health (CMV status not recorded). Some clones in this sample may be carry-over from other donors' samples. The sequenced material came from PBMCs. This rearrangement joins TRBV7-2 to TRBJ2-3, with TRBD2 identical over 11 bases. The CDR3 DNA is TGTGCCAGCAGCTTTCTAGCGGGGGGAACAGATACGCAGTATTTT. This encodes CASSFLAGGTDTQYF.